This is a list of T cell receptor beta chains from one sample in a study of CXCR3-negative and CXCR3-positive naive CD8 T cells. TCRdb reanalyzed the 5' RACE reads, giving one entry per CDR3 protein sequence and no DNA. The sample has 130,000 or so distinct CDR3 sequences. Sequenced sample: naive CXCR3- CD8+ T cells from blood. These receptors were collected from a human donor in good health. Some clones in this sample may be carry-over from other donors' samples. Each CDR3 is given with its conserved first and last residue.

TRBJ2-1	TRBV24-1	CATSDGRGHNEQFF
TRBJ1-3	TRBV29-1	CSAGGQGNTIYF
TRBJ2-5	TRBV14	CASSPLLYGEETQYF
TRBJ2-2	TRBV4-1	CASSQDPLPGQGTTGELFF
TRBJ2-1	TRBV7-6	CASSLISGNNEQFF
TRBJ2-7	TRBV4-3	CASGQGHEQYF
TRBJ2-7	TRBV7-6	CAGSVAVGVDEQYF
TRBJ2-7	TRBV19	CASSIVFDKNYEQYF
TRBJ2-7	TRBV21-1	CASSKEAKGLTYEQYF
TRBJ2-3	TRBV3-1	CASSQGLLESTDTQYF
TRBJ1-2	TRBV3-1	CASSQDLTSRSGYTF
TRBJ2-7	TRBV29-1	CSVEGEAEQYF
TRBJ1-5	TRBV12-3/TRBV12-4	CASRPTSSNQPQHF
TRBJ1-2	TRBV29-1	CSVGGRGGRGYTF
TRBJ2-2	TRBV20-1	CSAAQVSGTGELFF
TRBJ2-3	TRBV25-1	CASSDGGSGSTDTQYF
TRBJ2-7	TRBV29-1	CSGILAGTYEQYF
TRBJ2-1	TRBV4-1	CASSQETGTAAYNEQFF
TRBJ1-5	TRBV6-5	CASSFGQGYQPQHF
TRBJ2-3	TRBV5-1	CASSSSTSGSLTDTQYF
TRBJ2-2	TRBV7-9	CASSPAEAGSGELFF
TRBJ2-3	TRBV4-3	CASSQDTGVNTDTQYF
TRBJ2-1	TRBV10-2	CASSESLAGAGYNEQFF
TRBJ2-3	TRBV29-1	CSVDIRGQGTSTDTQYF